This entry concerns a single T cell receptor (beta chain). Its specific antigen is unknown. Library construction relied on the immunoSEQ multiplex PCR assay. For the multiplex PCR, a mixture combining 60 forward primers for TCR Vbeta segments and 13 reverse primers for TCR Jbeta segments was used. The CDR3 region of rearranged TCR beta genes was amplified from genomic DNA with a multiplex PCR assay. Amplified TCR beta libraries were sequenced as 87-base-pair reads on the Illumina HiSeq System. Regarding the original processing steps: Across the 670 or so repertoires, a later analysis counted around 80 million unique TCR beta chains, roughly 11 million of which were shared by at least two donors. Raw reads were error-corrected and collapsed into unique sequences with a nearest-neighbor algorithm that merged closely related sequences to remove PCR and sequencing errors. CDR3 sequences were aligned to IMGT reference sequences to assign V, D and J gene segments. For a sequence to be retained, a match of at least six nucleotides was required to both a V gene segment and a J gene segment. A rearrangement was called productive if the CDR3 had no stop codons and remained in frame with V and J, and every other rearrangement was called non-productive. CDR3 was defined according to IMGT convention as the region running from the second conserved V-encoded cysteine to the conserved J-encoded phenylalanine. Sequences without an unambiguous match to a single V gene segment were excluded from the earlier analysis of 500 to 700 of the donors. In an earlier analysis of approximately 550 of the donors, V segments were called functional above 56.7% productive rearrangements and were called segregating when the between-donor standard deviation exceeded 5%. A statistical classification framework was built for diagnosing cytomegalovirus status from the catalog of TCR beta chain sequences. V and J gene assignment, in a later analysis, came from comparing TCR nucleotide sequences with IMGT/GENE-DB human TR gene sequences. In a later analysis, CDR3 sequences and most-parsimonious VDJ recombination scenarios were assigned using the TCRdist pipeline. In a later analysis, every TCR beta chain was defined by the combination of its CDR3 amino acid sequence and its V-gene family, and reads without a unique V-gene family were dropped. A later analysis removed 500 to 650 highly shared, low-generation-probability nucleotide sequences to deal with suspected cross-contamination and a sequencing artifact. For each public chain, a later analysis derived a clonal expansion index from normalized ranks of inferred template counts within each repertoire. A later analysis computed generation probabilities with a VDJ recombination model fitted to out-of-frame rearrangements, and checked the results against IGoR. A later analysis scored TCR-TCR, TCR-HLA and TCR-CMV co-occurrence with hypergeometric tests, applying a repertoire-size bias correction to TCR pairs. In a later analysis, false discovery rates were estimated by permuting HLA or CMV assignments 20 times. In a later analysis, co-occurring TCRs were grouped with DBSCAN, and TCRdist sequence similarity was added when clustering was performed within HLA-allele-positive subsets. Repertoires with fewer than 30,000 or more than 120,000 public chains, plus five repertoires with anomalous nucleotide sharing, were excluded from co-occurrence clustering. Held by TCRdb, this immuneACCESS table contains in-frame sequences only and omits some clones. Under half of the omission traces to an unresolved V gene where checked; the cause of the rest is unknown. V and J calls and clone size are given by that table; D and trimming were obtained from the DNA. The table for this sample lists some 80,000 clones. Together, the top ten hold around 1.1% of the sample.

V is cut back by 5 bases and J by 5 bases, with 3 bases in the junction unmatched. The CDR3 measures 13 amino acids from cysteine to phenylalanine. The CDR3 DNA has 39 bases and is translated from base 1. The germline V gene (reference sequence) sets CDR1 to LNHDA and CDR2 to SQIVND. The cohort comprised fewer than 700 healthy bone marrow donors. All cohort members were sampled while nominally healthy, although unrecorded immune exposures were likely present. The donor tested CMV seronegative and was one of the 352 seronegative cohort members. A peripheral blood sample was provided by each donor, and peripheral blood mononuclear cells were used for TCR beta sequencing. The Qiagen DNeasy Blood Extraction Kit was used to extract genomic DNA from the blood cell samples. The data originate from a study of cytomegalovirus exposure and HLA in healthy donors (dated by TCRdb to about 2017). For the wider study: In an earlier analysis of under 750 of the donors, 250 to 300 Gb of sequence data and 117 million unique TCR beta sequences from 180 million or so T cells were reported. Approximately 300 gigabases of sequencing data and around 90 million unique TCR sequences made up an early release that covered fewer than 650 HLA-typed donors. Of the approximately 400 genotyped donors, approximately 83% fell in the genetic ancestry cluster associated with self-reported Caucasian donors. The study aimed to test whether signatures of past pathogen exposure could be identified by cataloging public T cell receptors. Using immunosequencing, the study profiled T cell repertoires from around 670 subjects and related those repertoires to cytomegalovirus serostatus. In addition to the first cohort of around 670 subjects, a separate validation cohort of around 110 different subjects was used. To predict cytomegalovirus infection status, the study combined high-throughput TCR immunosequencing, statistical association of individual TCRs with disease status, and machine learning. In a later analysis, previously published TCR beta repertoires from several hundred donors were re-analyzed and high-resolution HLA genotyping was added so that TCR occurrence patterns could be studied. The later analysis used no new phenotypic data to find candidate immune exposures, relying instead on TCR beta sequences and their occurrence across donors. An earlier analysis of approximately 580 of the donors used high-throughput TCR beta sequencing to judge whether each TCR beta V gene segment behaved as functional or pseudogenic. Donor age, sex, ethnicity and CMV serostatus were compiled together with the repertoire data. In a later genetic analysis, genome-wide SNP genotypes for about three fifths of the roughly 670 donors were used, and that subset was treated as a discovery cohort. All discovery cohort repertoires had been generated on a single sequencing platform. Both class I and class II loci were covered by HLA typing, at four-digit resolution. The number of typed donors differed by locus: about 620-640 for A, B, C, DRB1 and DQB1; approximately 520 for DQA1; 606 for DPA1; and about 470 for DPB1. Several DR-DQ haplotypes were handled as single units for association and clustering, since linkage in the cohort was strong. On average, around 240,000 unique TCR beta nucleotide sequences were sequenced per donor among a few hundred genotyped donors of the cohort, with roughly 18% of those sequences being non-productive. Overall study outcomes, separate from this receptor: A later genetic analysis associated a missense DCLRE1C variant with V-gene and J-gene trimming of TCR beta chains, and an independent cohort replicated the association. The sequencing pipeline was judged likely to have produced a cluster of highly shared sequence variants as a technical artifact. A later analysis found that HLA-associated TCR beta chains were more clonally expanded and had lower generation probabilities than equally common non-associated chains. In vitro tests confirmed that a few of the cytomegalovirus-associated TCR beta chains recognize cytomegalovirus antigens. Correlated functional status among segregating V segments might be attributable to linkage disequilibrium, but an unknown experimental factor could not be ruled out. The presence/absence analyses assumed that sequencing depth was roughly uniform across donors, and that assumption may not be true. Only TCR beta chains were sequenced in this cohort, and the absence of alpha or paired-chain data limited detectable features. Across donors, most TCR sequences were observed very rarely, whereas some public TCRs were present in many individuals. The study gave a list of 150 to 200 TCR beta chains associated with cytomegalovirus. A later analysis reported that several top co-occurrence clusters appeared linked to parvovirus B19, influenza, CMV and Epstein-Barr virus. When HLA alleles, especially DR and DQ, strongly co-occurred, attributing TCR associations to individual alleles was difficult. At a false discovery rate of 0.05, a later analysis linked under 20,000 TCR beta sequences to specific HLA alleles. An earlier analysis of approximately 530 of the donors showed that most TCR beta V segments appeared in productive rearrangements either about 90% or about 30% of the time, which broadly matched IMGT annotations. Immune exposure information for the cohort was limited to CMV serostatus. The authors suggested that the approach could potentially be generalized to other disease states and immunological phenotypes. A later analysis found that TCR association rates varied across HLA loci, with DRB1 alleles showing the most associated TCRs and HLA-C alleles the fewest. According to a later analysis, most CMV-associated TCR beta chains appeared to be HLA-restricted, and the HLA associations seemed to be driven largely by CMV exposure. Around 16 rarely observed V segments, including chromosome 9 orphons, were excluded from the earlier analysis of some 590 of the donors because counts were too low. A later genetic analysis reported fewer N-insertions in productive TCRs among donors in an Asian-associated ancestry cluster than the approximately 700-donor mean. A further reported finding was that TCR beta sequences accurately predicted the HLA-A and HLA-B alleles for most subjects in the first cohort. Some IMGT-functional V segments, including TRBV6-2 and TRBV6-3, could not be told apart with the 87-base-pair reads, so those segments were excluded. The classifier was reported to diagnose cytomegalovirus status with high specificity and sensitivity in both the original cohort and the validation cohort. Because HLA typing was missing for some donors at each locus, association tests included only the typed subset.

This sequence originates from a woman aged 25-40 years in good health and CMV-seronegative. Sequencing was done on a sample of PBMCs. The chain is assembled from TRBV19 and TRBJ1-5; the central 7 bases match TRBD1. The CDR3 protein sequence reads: CASSDRAHQPQHF. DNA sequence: TGTGCCAGTAGTGACAGGGCACATCAGCCCCAGCATTTT.